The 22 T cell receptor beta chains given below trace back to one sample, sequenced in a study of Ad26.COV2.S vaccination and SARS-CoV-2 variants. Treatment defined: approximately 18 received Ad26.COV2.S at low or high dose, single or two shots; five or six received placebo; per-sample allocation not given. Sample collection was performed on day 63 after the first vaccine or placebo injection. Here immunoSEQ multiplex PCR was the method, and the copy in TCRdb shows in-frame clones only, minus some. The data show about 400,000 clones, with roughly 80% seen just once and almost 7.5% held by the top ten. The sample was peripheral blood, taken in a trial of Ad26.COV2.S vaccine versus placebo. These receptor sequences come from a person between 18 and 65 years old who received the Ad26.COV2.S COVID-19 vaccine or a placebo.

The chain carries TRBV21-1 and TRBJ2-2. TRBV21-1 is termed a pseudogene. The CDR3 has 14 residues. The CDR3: CASSKLPNTGELFF. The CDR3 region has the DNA TGTGCCAGCAGCAAGCTCCCGAACACCGGGGAGCTGTTTTTT.

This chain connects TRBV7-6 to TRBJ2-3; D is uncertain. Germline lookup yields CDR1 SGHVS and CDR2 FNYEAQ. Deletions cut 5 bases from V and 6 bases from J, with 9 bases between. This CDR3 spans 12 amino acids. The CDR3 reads CASSEGSDTQYF. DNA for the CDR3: TGTGCCAGCAGCGAAGGATCGGATACGCAGTATTTT.

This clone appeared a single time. The CDR3 DNA reads TGCAGCGTGGCGGATGGCTACACCTTC. Protein product: CSVADGYTF. This chain links TRBV29-1 with TRBJ1-2; D gene unclear. V dropped 6 bases and J dropped 6 bases, with 5 bases sitting between them. Germline V CDR1 and CDR2: SQVTM, ANQGSEA. The CDR3 spans 9 residues.

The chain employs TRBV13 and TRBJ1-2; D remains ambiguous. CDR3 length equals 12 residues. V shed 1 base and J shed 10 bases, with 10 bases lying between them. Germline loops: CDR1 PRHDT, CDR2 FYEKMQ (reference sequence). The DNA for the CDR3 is TGTGCCAGCAGCTTAGTGGGGATTGTCTACACCTTC. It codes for CASSLVGIVYTF.

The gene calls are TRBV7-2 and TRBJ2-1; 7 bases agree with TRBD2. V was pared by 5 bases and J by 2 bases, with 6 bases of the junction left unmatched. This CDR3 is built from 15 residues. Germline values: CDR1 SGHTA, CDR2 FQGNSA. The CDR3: CASSQWGGAYNEQFF. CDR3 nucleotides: TGTGCCAGCAGCCAATGGGGGGGGGCCTACAATGAGCAGTTCTTC.

CDR3 sequence: CASRAGTNTEAFF. CDR3 DNA sequence: TGCGCCAGCAGAGCCGGGACGAACACTGAAGCTTTCTTT. V and J are TRBV10-1 and TRBJ1-1; TRBD1 might be the D (5 bases). Germline CDR1 is WNHNN and CDR2 is SYGVQD (reference sequence). Trimming stripped 6 bases from V and 1 base from J, with 9 bases between. This CDR3 is built from 13 residues.

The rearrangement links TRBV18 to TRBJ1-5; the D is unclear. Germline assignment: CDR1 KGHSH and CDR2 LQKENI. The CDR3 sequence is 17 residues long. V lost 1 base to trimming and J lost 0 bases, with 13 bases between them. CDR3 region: CASSPLAGRGSNQPQHF. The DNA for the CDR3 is TGTGCCAGCTCACCACTCGCCGGTCGGGGTAGCAATCAGCCCCAGCATTTT.

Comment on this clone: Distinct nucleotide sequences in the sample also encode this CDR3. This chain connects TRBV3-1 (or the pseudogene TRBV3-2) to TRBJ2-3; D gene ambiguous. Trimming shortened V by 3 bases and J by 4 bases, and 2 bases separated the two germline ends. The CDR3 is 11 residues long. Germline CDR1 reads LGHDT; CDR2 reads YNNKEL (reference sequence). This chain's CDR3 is CASSQADTQYF. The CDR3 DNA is TGTGCCAGCAGCCAGGCAGATACGCAGTATTTT.

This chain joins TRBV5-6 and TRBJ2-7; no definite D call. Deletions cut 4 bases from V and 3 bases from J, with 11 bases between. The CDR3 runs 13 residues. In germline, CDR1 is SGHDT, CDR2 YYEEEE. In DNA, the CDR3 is TGTGCCAGCAGCCCTGGTTGGGTCTACGAGCAGTACTTC. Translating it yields CASSPGWVYEQYF.

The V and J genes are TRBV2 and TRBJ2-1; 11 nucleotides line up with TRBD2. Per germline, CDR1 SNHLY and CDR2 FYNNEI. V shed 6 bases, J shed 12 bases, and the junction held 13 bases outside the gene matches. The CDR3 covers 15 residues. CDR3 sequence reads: CASRTGTSGPGGQFF. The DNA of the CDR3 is TGTGCCAGCAGAACCGGGACTAGCGGACCCGGAGGGCAGTTCTTC.

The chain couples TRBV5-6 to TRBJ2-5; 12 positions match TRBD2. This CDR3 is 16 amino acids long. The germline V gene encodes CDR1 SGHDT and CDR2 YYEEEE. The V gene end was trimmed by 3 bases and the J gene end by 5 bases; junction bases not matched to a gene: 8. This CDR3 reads CASSSGWLAGGETQYF. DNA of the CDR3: TGTGCCAGCAGCTCCGGCTGGCTAGCGGGGGGGGAGACCCAGTACTTC.

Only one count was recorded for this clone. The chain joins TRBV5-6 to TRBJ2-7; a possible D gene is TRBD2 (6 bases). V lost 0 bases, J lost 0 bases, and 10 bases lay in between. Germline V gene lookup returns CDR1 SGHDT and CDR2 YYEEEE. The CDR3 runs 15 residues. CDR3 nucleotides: TGTGCCAGCAGCTTGGCGGGACTTGCCTCCTACGAGCAGTACTTC. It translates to CASSLAGLASYEQYF. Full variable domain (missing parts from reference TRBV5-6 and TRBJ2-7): DAGVTQSPTHLIKTRGQQVTLRCSPKSGHDTVSWYQQALGQGPQFIFQYYEEEERQRGNFPDRFSGHQFPNYSSELNVNALLLGDSALYLCASSLAGLASYEQYFGPGTRLTVT.

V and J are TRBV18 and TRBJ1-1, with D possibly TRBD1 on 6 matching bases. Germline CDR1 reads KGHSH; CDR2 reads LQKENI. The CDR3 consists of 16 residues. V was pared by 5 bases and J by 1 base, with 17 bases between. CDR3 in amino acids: CASSAFIQGQNTEAFF. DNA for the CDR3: TGTGCCAGCTCAGCCTTTATACAGGGACAGAACACTGAAGCTTTCTTT.

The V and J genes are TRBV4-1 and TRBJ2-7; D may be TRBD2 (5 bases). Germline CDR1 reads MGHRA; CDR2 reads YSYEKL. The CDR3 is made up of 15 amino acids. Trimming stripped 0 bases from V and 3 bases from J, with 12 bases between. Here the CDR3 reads CASSQELETFYEQYF. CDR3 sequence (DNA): TGCGCCAGCAGCCAAGAACTAGAGACGTTCTACGAGCAGTACTTC.

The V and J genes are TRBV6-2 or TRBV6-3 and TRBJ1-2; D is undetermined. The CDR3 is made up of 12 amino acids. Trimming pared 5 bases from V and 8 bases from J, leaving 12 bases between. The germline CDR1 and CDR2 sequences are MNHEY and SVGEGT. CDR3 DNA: TGTGCCAGCAGTCCGCGGGTGGAGGGCTACACCTTC. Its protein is CASSPRVEGYTF.

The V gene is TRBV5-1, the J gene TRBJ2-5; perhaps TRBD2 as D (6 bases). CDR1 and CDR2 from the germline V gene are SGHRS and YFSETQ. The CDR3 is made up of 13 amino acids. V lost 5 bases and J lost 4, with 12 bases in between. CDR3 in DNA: TGCGCCAGCAGGGCGGGAATCCTAGAGACCCAGTACTTC. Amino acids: CASRAGILETQYF.

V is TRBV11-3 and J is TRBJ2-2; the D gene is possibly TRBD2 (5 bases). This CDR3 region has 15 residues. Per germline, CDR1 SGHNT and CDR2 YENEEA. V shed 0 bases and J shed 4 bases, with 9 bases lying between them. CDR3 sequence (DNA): TGTGCCAGCAGCTTAGATCCGGGATCCACCGGGGAGCTGTTTTTT. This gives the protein CASSLDPGSTGELFF. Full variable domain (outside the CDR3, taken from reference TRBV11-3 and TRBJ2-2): EAGVVQSPRYKIIEKKQPVAFWCNPISGHNTLYWYLQNLGQGPELLIRYENEEAVDDSQLPKDRFSAERLKGVDSTLKIQPAELGDSAVYLCASSLDPGSTGELFFGEGSRLTVL.

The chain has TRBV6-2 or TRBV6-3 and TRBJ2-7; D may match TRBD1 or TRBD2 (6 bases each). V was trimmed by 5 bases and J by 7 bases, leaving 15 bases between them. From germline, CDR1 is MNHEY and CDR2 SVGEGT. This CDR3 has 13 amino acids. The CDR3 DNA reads TGTGCCAGCAGTAGGGGGGAGGCCTCAGAGCAGTACTTC. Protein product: CASSRGEASEQYF.

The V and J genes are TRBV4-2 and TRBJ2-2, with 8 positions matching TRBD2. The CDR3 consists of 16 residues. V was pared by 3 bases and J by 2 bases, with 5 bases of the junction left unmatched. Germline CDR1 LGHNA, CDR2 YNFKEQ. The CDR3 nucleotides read TGTGCCAGCAGCCACCCCGGGGGGGCTAACACCGGGGAGCTGTTTTTT. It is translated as CASSHPGGANTGELFF.

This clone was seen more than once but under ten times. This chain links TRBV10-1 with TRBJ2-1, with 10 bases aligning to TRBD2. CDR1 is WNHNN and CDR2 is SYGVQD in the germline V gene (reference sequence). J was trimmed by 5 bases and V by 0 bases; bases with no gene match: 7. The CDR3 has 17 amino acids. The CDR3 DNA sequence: TGCGCCAGCAGTGAGTCGGTAGCGGGAGGCAACAACAATGAGCAGTTCTTC. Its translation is CASSESVAGGNNNEQFF.

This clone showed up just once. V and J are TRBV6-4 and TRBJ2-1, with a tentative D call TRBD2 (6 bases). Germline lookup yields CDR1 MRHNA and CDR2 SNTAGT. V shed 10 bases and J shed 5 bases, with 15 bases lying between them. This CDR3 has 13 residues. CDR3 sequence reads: CATRDSGNNEQFF. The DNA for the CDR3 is TGTGCCACCAGGGATAGCGGCAACAATGAGCAGTTCTTC.

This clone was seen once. This chain's CDR3 is CASSPRGTGAVEQFF. Here the CDR3 DNA reads TGTGCCAGCTCACCAAGGGGGACAGGGGCGGTTGAGCAGTTCTTC. The chain combines TRBV18 with TRBJ2-1; 10 positions agree with TRBD1. Trimming cost V 2 bases and J 9 bases; bases outside gene matches: 7. The CDR3 runs to 15 residues. The germline V gene encodes CDR1 KGHSH and CDR2 LQKENI. Together with reference TRBV18 and TRBJ2-1, the CDR3 gives the full variable domain: NAGVMQNPRHLVRRRGQEARLRCSPMKGHSHVYWYRQLPEEGLKFMVYLQKENIIDESGMPKERFSAEFPKEGPSILRIQQVVRGDSAAYFCASSPRGTGAVEQFFGPGTRLTVL.